This TCR beta chain was retrieved from a study of T cell changes during pregnancy in multiple sclerosis. Clones were sequenced by immunoSEQ multiplex PCR, and TCRdb holds only the in-frame ones, with some missing. The profile shows under 45,000 clones, approximately 90% of them singletons. Trimming at V came to 0 bases and at J to 4 bases, leaving 8 bases not matched to a gene. Germline CDR1 reads SGHRS; CDR2 reads YFSETQ. The CDR3 spans 16 residues. The source material was CD4+ T cells from peripheral blood mononuclear cells, sampled in the second trimester of pregnancy. V and J are TRBV5-1 and TRBJ2-3; 7 bases agree with TRBD2. This sequence was found in a female donor with multiple sclerosis, enrolled in a pregnancy study. The CDR3 DNA follows: TGCGCCAGCAGCTTGGATAGCGGGCGATCCTCAGATACGCAGTATTTT. Translation: CASSLDSGRSSDTQYF.